A selection of T cell receptor beta chains follows, all from one sample in a study of blood T cell repertoires in COVID-19. This table comes from immunoSEQ multiplex PCR, and its TCRdb copy is limited to in-frame clones, with some not included. The table has around 30,000 clones, approximately 67% seen once. The sequencing input was peripheral blood. The source of these receptors is a human donor in a cohort sampled during active COVID-19. The CDR3 runs from the conserved cysteine through the conserved F or W. A D gene is named only where the DNA matches it firmly. Not every row has a clone size; where given, it reads once, few, many or a size class.

>NA|NA|TRBJ2-7|TRBV19
TGTGCCAGTAGTATAGACGCGGTCTCCTACGAGCAGTACTTC
CASSIDAVSYEQYF
>NA|NA|TRBJ2-3|TRBV29-1
TGCAGCGTTGAAAACACCTGGGCCACGCAGTATTTT
CSVENTWATQYF
>NA|TRBD1|TRBJ1-2|TRBV29-1
TGCAGCGCACAGGGGGCGTATGGTTATGGCTACACCTTC
CSAQGAYGYGYTF
>once|TRBD1|TRBJ1-6|TRBV18
TGTGCCAGCTCACTCGACAGGGCCAATTCACCCCTCCACTTT
CASSLDRANSPLHF
>few|TRBD2|TRBJ2-7|TRBV3-1/TRBV3-2
TGTGCCAGCAGTCCCGGGACTAGCGGGGGGGCCTACGAGCAGTACTTC
CASSPGTSGGAYEQYF
>NA|TRBD2|TRBJ2-1|TRBV28
TGTGCCAGCAGTAGAGGGCAGCGGGAGGGTTTAAGCTCCTACAATGAGCAGTTCTTC
CASSRGQREGLSSYNEQFF
>NA|NA|TRBJ1-6|TRBV11-3
TGTGCCAGCAGCTTAGAGGGGACTTATTCACCCCTCCACTTT
CASSLEGTYSPLHF
>medium-sized|TRBD1|TRBJ1-1|TRBV14
TGTGCCAGCAGCCTCACCAACAGGGGACACGCTTTCTTT
CASSLTNRGHAFF
>NA|NA|TRBJ2-7|TRBV28
TGTGCCAGCCTTACATCGGGTTCCGAGCAGTACTTC
CASLTSGSEQYF
>NA|NA|TRBJ1-2|TRBV2
TGTGCCAGCAGTGAAGCGGGGGGAGCGAATGGCTACACCTTC
CASSEAGGANGYTF
>NA|TRBD2|TRBJ2-5|TRBV18
TGTGCCAGCTCACCAGGAGCGGGAGGCAGGGAGACCCAGTACTTC
CASSPGAGGRETQYF
>NA|TRBD1|TRBJ1-4|TRBV6-5
TGTGCCAGCAGTTACTCTCGACAGGGGCCTGGGGAAAAACTGTTTTTT
CASSYSRQGPGEKLFF
>NA|TRBD1|TRBJ2-3|TRBV7-6
TGTGCCAGCAGCTTAGGGGCAGGGGGTTGGGCAGATACGCAGTATTTT
CASSLGAGGWADTQYF
>many|TRBD2|TRBJ2-7|TRBV29-1
TGCAGCGTTGAAGGGGCTAGCGGCTTCAGCTCCTACGAGCAGTACTTC
CSVEGASGFSSYEQYF
>once|NA|TRBJ1-1|TRBV19
TGTGCCAGTAGGGGGTGGGGAGCCATGAACACTGAAGCTTTCTTT
CASRGWGAMNTEAFF
>once|TRBD2|TRBJ2-3|TRBV19
TGTGCCAGTAGTGCCCGGACTAGCGGGGAAGGCGATACGCAGTATTTT
CASSARTSGEGDTQYF
>few|TRBD2|TRBJ2-1|TRBV7-8
TGTGCCAGCAGCTATTTAGCGGGAGGGCCAAATGAGCAGTTCTTC
CASSYLAGGPNEQFF
>once|TRBD1|TRBJ2-5|TRBV6-5
TGTGCCAGCAGTCCGACAGGGGGTCGGGAGACCCAGTACTTC
CASSPTGGRETQYF
>few|NA|TRBJ2-7|TRBV11-2
TGTGCCAGCAGCTTAGGATTTGGAGGGCACGAGCAGTACTTC
CASSLGFGGHEQYF
>NA|NA|TRBJ2-5|TRBV5-1
TGCGCCAGCAGCTTGGTTCCCGGGAACCAAGAGACCCAGTACTTC
CASSLVPGNQETQYF
>NA|TRBD1|TRBJ1-6|TRBV5-4
TGTGCCAGCAGCTCTGGACAGGGGGGCTCCTATAATTCACCCCTCCACTTT
CASSSGQGGSYNSPLHF
>NA|NA|TRBJ2-3|TRBV7-9
TGTGCCAGCAGCGAAGGAGGGGTAGATACGCAGTATTTT
CASSEGGVDTQYF
>NA|TRBD1|TRBJ1-2|TRBV7-9
TGTGCCAGCAGCCCGGGACAGGGCGACTATGGCTACACCTTC
CASSPGQGDYGYTF
>NA|TRBD2|TRBJ2-6|TRBV5-8
TGTGCCAGCAGCTTACCGGGACTAACCCACTCTGGGGCCAACGTCCTGACTTTC
CASSLPGLTHSGANVLTF
>few|NA|TRBJ2-3|TRBV6-6
TGTGCCAGCAGTTACGGGACCGGGACTGGCACAGATACGCAGTATTTT
CASSYGTGTGTDTQYF
>NA|NA|TRBJ2-4|TRBV5-8
TGTGCCAGCAGCGCGGGACAGTGGGCCAAAAACATTCAGTACTTC
CASSAGQWAKNIQYF
>NA|NA|TRBJ1-6|TRBV11-2
TGTGCCAGCAGCGACACAGTAAATTCACCCCTCCACTTT
CASSDTVNSPLHF
>NA|TRBD2|TRBJ2-3|TRBV14
TGTGCCAGCAGCCACCAATTGGGACTAGCGGGAGGAAGCACAGATACGCAGTATTTT
CASSHQLGLAGGSTDTQYF
>NA|TRBD1|TRBJ1-2|TRBV5-1
TGCGCCAGCAGCTTGGGAGGGACAGATGGCTACACCTTC
CASSLGGTDGYTF
>NA|TRBD1|TRBJ1-5|TRBV3-1/TRBV3-2
TGTGCCAGCAGCCAAGCCGGGACAGGGGAACAGCCCCAGCATTTT
CASSQAGTGEQPQHF
>NA|NA|TRBJ2-7|TRBV19
TGTGCCAGTAGTCTAAGCATCGACTACGAGCAGTACTTC
CASSLSIDYEQYF
>NA|TRBD2|TRBJ2-7|TRBV2
TGTGCCAGCCATCTTAGCGGGGGGGAGCAGTACTTC
CASHLSGGEQYF
>NA|TRBD1|TRBJ1-5|TRBV18
TGTGCCAGCTCATCAACAGACAGGGGGAGTCAGCCCCAGCATTTT
CASSSTDRGSQPQHF
>NA|NA|TRBJ2-7|TRBV19
TGTGCCAGTAGTATTGGGCTTTCCGAGCAGTACTTC
CASSIGLSEQYF
>NA|TRBD2|TRBJ2-5|TRBV7-6
TGTGCCAGCAGCTTAGTGGGGGGGGAGACCCAGTACTTC
CASSLVGGETQYF
>NA|NA|TRBJ2-3|TRBV2
TGTGCCAGCAGTGTGGCTAGCGGCACAGATACGCAGTATTTT
CASSVASGTDTQYF
>NA|TRBD1|TRBJ1-2|TRBV23-1
TGCGCCAGCAGTCAATATGGATACAGGGGGTCTCCCCCCTATGGCTACACCTTC
CASSQYGYRGSPPYGYTF
>few|NA|TRBJ2-2|TRBV2
TGTGCCAGCAGTGATTGGGAGACCGGGGAGCTGTTTTTT
CASSDWETGELFF
>NA|TRBD1|TRBJ2-7|TRBV27
TGTGCCACCACCGGGGGGACAGGGTACGAGCAGTACTTC
CATTGGTGYEQYF
>NA|NA|TRBJ1-1|TRBV25-1
TGTGCCAGCAGTGAATTACAGGTGTACCACACTGAAGCTTTCTTT
CASSELQVYHTEAFF
>NA|NA|TRBJ2-7|TRBV10-3
TGTGCCATCAGCCCCGCGCAGCAGGCGTCCTACGAGCAGTACTTC
CAISPAQQASYEQYF
>NA|NA|TRBJ2-2|TRBV7-6
TGTGCCAGCAGCCCGCAGGCCGCGAACACCGGGGAGCTGTTTTTT
CASSPQAANTGELFF